This TCR beta chain was obtained from a study of OX40 agonist ivuxolimab in advanced cancers. Whole-study results and caveats: Expanded clones were, on average, more numerous among CD8+ T cells than CD4+.

V lost 1 base to trimming and J lost 0 bases, with 7 bases between them. Germline CDR1 LGHNA, CDR2 YNFKEQ. This CDR3 is 16 amino acids long. Produced via immunoSEQ multiplex PCR; TCRdb's table is partial and in-frame only. Of around 66,000 clones listed, roughly four fifths are singletons. For this clone: The antigen is not known.

Here the sequenced sample was CD4+ or CD8+ T cells sorted from blood, taken in a trial of the OX40 agonist ivuxolimab. V usage is TRBV4-2 and J usage is TRBJ2-6, with D hard to call. The sequence derives from an adult with an advanced solid tumor such as melanoma, head and neck, liver or kidney cancer. The CDR3 region has the DNA TGTGCCAGCAGCCAAGTGGGTCACTCTGGGGCCAACGTCCTGACTTTC. This encodes CASSQVGHSGANVLTF.